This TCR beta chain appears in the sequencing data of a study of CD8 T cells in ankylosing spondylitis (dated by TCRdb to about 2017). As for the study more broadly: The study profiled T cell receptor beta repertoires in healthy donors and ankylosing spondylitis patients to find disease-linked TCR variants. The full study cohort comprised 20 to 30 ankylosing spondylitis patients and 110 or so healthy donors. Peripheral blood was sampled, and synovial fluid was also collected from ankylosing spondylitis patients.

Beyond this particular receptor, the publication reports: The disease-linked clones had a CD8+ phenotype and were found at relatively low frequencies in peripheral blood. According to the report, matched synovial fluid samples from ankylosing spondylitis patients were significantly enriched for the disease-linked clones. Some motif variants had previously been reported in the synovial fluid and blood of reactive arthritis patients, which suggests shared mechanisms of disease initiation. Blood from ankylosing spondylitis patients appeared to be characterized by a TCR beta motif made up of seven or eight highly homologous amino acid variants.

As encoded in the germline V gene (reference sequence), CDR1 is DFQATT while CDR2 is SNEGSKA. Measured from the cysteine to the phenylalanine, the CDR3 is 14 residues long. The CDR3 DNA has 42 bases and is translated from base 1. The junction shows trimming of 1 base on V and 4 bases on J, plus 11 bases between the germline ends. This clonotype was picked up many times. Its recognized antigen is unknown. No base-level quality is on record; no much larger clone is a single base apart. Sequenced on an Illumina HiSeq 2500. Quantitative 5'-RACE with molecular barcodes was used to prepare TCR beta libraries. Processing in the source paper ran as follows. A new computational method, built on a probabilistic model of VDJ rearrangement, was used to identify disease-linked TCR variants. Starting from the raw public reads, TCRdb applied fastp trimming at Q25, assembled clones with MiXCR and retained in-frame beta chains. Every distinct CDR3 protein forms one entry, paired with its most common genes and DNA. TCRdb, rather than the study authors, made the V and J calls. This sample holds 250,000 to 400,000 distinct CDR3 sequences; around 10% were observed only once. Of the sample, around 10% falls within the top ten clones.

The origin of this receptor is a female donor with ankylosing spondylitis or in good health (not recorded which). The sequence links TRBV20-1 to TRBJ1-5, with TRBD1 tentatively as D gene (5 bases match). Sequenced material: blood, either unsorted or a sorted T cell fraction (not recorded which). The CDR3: CSARGRGGNQPQHF. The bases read TGCAGTGCTAGAGGACGGGGGGGGAATCAGCCCCAGCATTTT.